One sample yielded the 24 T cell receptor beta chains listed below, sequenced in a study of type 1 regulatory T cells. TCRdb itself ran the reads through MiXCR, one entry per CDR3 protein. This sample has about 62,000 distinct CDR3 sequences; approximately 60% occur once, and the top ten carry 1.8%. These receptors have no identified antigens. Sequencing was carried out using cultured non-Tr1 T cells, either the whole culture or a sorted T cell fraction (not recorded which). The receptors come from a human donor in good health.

The CDR3 DNA follows: TGTGCCAGCAGTTTAGGGGCGCCCTCCTACGAGCAGTACTTC. Its protein is CASSLGAPSYEQYF. This chain connects TRBV12-3 or TRBV12-4 to TRBJ2-7, with D uncertain. V shed 1 base and J shed 0 bases, with 7 bases lying between them. The CDR3 contains 14 residues.

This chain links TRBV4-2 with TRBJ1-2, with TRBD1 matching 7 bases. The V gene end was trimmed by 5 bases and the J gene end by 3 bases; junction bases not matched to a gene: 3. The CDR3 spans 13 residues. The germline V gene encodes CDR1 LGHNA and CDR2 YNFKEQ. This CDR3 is CASSRGRHYGYTF. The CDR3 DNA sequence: TGTGCCAGCAGCAGGGGGCGGCACTATGGCTACACCTTC.

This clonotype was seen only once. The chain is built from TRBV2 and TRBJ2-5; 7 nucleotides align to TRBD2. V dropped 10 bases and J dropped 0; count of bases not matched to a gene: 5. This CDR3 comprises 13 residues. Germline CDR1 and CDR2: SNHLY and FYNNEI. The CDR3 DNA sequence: TGTGCCAACGCGCTAGCGGACCAAGAGACCCAGTACTTC. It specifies CANALADQETQYF.

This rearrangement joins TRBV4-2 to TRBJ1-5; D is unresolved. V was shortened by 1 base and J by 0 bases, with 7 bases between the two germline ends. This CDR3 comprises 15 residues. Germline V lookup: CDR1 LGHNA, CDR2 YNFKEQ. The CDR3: CASSQVQNSNQPQHF. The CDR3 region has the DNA TGTGCCAGCAGCCAAGTACAAAATAGCAATCAGCCCCAGCATTTT.

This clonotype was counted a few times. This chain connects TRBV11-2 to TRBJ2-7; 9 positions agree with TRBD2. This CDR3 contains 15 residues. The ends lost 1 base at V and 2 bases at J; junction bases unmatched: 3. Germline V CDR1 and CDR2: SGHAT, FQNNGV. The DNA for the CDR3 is TGTGCCAGCAGCTTAGCTAGCGGGGACACCTACGAGCAGTACTTC. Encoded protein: CASSLASGDTYEQYF.

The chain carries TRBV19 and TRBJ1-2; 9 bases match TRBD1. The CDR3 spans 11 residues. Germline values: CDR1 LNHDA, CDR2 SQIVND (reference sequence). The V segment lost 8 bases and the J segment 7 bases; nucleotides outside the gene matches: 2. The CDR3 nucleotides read TGTGCCAGTGGGACAGGGAGTGGCTACACCTTC. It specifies CASGTGSGYTF.

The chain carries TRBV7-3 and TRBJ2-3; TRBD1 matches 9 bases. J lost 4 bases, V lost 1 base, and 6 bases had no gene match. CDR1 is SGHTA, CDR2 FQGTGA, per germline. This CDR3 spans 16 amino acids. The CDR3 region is CASSLSGTGIADTQYF. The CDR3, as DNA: TGTGCCAGCAGCTTAAGTGGGACAGGGATCGCAGATACGCAGTATTTT.

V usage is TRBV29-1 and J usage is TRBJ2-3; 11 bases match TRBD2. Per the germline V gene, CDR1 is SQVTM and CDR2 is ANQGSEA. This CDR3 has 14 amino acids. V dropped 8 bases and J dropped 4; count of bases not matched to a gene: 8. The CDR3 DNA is TGCAGCCTCTGGCTAGCGGGAGGTCCAGATACGCAGTATTTT. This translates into CSLWLAGGPDTQYF.

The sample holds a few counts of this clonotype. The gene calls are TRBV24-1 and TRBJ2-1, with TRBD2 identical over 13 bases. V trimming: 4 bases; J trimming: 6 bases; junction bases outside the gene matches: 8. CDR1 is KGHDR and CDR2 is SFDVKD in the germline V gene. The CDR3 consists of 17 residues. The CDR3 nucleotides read TGTGCCACCAGTGACCCTGGGACTAGCGGGAACGTCAATGAGCAGTTCTTC. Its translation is CATSDPGTSGNVNEQFF.

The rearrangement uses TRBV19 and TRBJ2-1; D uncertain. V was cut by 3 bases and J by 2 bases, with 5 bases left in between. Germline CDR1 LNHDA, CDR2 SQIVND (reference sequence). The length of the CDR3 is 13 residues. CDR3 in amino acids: CASSIVAYNEQFF. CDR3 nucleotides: TGTGCCAGTAGTATCGTAGCCTACAATGAGCAGTTCTTC.

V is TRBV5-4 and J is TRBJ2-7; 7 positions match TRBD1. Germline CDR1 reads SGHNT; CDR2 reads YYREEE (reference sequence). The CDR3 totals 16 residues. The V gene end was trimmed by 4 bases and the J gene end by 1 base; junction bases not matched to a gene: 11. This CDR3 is CASSRGQDKSSYEQYF. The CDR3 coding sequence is TGTGCCAGCAGCCGAGGACAGGACAAAAGTTCCTACGAGCAGTACTTC. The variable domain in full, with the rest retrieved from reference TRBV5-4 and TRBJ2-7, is ETGVTQSPTHLIKTRGQQVTLRCSSQSGHNTVSWYQQALGQGPQFIFQYYREEENGRGNFPPRFSGLQFPNYSSELNVNALELDDSALYLCASSRGQDKSSYEQYFGPGTRLTVT.

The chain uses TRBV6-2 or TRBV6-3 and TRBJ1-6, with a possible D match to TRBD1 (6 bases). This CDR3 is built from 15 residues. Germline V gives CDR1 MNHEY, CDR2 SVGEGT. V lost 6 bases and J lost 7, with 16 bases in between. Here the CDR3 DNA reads TGTGCCAGCAGGGAGCTACAGGGACGGAATTCACCCCTCCACTTT. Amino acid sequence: CASRELQGRNSPLHF.

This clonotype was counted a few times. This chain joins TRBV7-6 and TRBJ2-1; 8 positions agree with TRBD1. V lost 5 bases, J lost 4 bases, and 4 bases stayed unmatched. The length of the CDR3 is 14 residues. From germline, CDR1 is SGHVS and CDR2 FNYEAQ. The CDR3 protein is CASSGTGGYNEQFF. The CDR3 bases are TGTGCCAGCAGCGGGACAGGTGGATACAATGAGCAGTTCTTC.

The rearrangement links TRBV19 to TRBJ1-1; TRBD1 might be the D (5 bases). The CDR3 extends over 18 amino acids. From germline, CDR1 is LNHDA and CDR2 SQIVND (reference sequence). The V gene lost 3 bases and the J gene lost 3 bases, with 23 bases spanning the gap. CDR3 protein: CASSMVNGAGRKYTEAFF. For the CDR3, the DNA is TGTGCCAGTAGTATGGTGAACGGGGCAGGGAGGAAGTACACTGAAGCTTTCTTT. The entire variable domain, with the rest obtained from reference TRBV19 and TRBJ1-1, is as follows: DGGITQSPKYLFRKEGQNVTLSCEQNLNHDAMYWYRQDPGQGLRLIYYSQIVNDFQKGDIAEGYSVSREKKESFPLTVTSAQKNPTAFYLCASSMVNGAGRKYTEAFFGQGTRLTVV.

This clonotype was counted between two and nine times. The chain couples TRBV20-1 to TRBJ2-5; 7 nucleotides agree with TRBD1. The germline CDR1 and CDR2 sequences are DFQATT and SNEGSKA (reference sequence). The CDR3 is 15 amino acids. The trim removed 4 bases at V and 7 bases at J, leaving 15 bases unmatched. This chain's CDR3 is CSATRPTGNYATQYF. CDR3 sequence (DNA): TGCAGTGCTACACGGCCGACAGGGAATTATGCGACCCAGTACTTC.

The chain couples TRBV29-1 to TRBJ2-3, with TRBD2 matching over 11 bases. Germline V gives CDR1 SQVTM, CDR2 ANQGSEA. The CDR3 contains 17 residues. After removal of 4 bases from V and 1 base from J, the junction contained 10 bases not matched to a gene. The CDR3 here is CSVVPTGTSGRTDTQYF. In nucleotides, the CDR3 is TGCAGCGTTGTTCCCACCGGGACTAGCGGTCGCACAGATACGCAGTATTTT.

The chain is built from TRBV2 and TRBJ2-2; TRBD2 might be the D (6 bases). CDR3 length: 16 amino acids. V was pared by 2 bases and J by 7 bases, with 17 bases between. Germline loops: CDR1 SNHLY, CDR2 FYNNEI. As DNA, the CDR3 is TGTGCCAGCAGTGAAAAGTTACGGCGGGATCACGGGGAGCTGTTTTTT. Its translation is CASSEKLRRDHGELFF.

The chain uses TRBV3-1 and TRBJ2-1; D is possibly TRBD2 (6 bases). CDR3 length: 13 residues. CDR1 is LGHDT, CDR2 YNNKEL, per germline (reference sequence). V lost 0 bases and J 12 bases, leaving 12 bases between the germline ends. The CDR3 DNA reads TGTGCCAGCAGCCAAGATCTTGGGGGAGGGCAGTTCTTC. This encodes CASSQDLGGGQFF.

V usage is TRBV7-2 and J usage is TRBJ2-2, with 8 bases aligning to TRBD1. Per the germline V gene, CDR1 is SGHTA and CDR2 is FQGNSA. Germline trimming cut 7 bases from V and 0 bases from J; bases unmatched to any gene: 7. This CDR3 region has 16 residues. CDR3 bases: TGTGCCAGCACCCCTCGGACAGGGTCGAACACCGGGGAGCTGTTTTTT. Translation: CASTPRTGSNTGELFF.

CDR3 DNA sequence: TGCAGTGCTAGAGATCGGATGAGGGGGGAATGGAAACTGTTTTTT. Protein: CSARDRMRGEWKLFF. The chain combines TRBV20-1 with TRBJ1-4; TRBD1 is a possible D gene (6 bases). The germline gives CDR1 DFQATT, CDR2 SNEGSKA (reference sequence). CDR3 length equals 15 residues. V dropped 0 bases and J dropped 11 bases, with 19 bases sitting between them.

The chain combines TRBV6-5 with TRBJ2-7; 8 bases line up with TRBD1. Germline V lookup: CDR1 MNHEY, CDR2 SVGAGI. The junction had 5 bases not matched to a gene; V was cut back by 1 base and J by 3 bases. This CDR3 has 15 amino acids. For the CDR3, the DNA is TGTGCCAGCAGTTACTTTGGACAGGGTAACTACGAGCAGTACTTC. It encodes CASSYFGQGNYEQYF.

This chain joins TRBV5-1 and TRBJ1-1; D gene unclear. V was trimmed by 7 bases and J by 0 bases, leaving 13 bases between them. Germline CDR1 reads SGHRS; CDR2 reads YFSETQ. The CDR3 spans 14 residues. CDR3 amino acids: CASGEWDMNTEAFF. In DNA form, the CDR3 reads TGCGCCAGCGGTGAGTGGGATATGAACACTGAAGCTTTCTTT.

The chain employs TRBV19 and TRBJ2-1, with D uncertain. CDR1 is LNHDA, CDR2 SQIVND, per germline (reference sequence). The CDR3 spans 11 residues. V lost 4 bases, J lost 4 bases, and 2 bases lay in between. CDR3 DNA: TGTGCCAGTAGTAATTACAATGAGCAGTTCTTC. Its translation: CASSNYNEQFF. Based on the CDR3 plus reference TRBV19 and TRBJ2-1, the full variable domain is DGGITQSPKYLFRKEGQNVTLSCEQNLNHDAMYWYRQDPGQGLRLIYYSQIVNDFQKGDIAEGYSVSREKKESFPLTVTSAQKNPTAFYLCASSNYNEQFFGPGTRLTVL.

The CDR3 reads CSARVPYRSLTDTQYF. CDR3 DNA: TGCAGTGCTAGAGTCCCGTACAGGAGCCTCACAGATACGCAGTATTTT. The genes are TRBV20-1 and TRBJ2-3, with D possibly matching TRBD1 (5 bases). The CDR3 has 16 amino acids. The ends were cut back, 1 base at V and 2 bases at J, with 16 bases in the middle. Per the germline V gene, CDR1 is DFQATT and CDR2 is SNEGSKA (reference sequence).